These 32 T cell receptor beta chains came from one sample sequenced in a study of blood T cell repertoires in COVID-19. The assay was immunoSEQ multiplex PCR, and TCRdb's table has in-frame clones only and misses some. The sample has around 98,000 clones, 75% to 85% seen once; the top ten hold around a quarter. Sequencing used peripheral blood. These receptors were taken from a man in his sixties or seventies with acute or convalescent COVID-19.

CDR3 nucleotides: TGTGCCAGCAGCTTGGGCGGGGGTAGCTCCTACGAGCAGTACTTC. The encoded protein is CASSLGGGSSYEQYF. This chain connects TRBV5-4 to TRBJ2-7; 7 positions agree with TRBD2. The V and J ends lost 0 bases and 0 bases, in that order; junction bases with no gene match: 3. The germline V gene encodes CDR1 SGHNT and CDR2 YYREEE (reference sequence). The length of the CDR3 is 15 residues.

The chain combines TRBV24-1 with TRBJ2-3; D may be TRBD1 (6 bases). V shed 1 base and J shed 6 bases, with 16 bases lying between them. The CDR3 contains 16 residues. Per germline, CDR1 KGHDR and CDR2 SFDVKD. The DNA for the CDR3 is TGTGCCACCAGTGATTTCCGGCTAGCCAGGGGTGATACGCAGTATTTT. Translated: CATSDFRLARGDTQYF.

The rearrangement uses TRBV29-1 and TRBJ2-2; possible D gene TRBD2, 5 bases. The CDR3 totals 13 residues. V was pared by 3 bases and J by 1 base, with 6 bases between. Germline V gene sequence: CDR1 SQVTM, CDR2 ANQGSEA. CDR3: CSVDSGNTGELFF. The CDR3 nucleotides read TGCAGCGTTGACAGCGGGAACACCGGGGAGCTGTTTTTT.

This clone has only a few counts. The CDR3 reads CASSLDGGPNYGYTF. The CDR3 region has the DNA TGCGCCAGCAGCTTGGACGGGGGTCCTAACTATGGCTACACCTTC. The chain combines TRBV5-1 with TRBJ1-2; possible D gene TRBD1, 5 bases. Germline V CDR1 and CDR2: SGHRS, YFSETQ. CDR3 size: 15 residues. Trimming shortened V by 0 bases and J by 0 bases, and 9 bases separated the two germline ends. Drawing the rest from reference TRBV5-1 and TRBJ1-2, the complete variable domain is KAGVTQTPRYLIKTRGQQVTLSCSPISGHRSVSWYQQTPGQGLQFLFEYFSETQRNKGNFPGRFSGRQFSNSRSEMNVSTLELGDSALYLCASSLDGGPNYGYTFGSGTRLTVV.

Points on this clone: One end of the junction does not line up with germline, which may come from a read error. V is TRBV27 and J is TRBJ2-3, with TRBD2 matching over 8 bases. This CDR3 has 13 amino acids. Germline assignment: CDR1 MNHEY and CDR2 SMNVEV (reference sequence). The CDR3: CASSLSSGLGTFF. The CDR3 bases are TGTGCCAGCAGTTTATCGTCGGGACTAGGCACTTTCTTT.

The chain carries TRBV5-1 and TRBJ2-1; TRBD2 matches 9 bases. V was pared by 6 bases and J by 4 bases, with 8 bases of the junction left unmatched. The CDR3 is 15 residues long. The germline V gene encodes CDR1 SGHRS and CDR2 YFSETQ. The CDR3 coding sequence is TGCGCCAGCACCCTTAGCGGGAGCTCATACAATGAGCAGTTCTTC. Protein: CASTLSGSSYNEQFF.

The chain carries TRBV7-8 and TRBJ2-7; D remains unclear. The V end lost 5 bases, the J end lost 0 bases, and 11 bases lay between the germline ends. There are 14 residues in the CDR3. The germline V gene has CDR1 SGHVS and CDR2 FQNEAQ. The CDR3 DNA sequence: TGTGCCAGCAGCGAGAGACTCCTCTCCTACGAGCAGTACTTC. Translated: CASSERLLSYEQYF.

The gene calls are TRBV9 and TRBJ2-1; 11 bases are a match to TRBD2. J lost 8 bases, V lost 1 base, and 8 bases had no gene match. CDR1 is SGDLS and CDR2 is YYNGEE in the germline V gene. The CDR3 has 16 amino acids. As DNA, the CDR3 is TGTGCCAGCAGCGTACAGACTAGCGGGATAGGCGATGAGCAGTTCTTC. Translating gives CASSVQTSGIGDEQFF.

The chain has TRBV28 and TRBJ2-4, with D perhaps matching TRBD1 (6 bases). V dropped 3 bases and J dropped 0 bases, with 12 bases sitting between them. Germline CDR1 and CDR2: MDHEN and SYDVKM. This CDR3 has 16 residues. This CDR3 reads CASSLRTALAKNIQYF. As DNA, the CDR3 is TGTGCCAGCAGTTTGCGGACAGCCTTAGCCAAAAACATTCAGTACTTC. The complete variable domain, with remaining parts taken from reference TRBV28 and TRBJ2-4, reads DVKVTQSSRYLVKRTGEKVFLECVQDMDHENMFWYRQDPGLGLRLIYFSYDVKMKEKGDIPEGYSVSREKKERFSLILESASTNQTSMYLCASSLRTALAKNIQYFGAGTRLSVL.

This chain uses TRBV5-1 with TRBJ1-5; tentative D call: TRBD1 (5 bases). The CDR3 is made up of 13 amino acids. Germline V CDR1 and CDR2: SGHRS, YFSETQ. Trimming left V 2 bases short and J 8 bases short, with 11 bases between. The CDR3 DNA sequence: TGCGCCAGCAGCTTAAAGGGGATCGAGCCCCAGCATTTT. This encodes CASSLKGIEPQHF.

The chain has TRBV7-3 and TRBJ2-5; a weak D match, TRBD1 (5 bases). Trimming removed 5 bases from V and 4 bases from J, with 14 bases in between. The CDR3 covers 14 residues. Germline V gene lookup returns CDR1 SGHTA and CDR2 FQGTGA. CDR3 in amino acids: CASSPGQRGETQYF. The CDR3, as DNA: TGTGCCAGCAGCCCAGGGCAGCGAGGAGAGACCCAGTACTTC.

This clone has a single count. This chain joins TRBV19 and TRBJ2-7; D gene ambiguous. V was shortened by 0 bases and J by 2 bases, with 11 bases between the two germline ends. Germline V lookup: CDR1 LNHDA, CDR2 SQIVND (reference sequence). This CDR3 contains 15 residues. CDR3 in DNA: TGTGCCAGTAGTATAGAGGGTACTACTACCTACGAGCAGTACTTC. Amino acid sequence: CASSIEGTTTYEQYF.

V and J are TRBV24-1 and TRBJ2-7, with 13 positions matching TRBD2. Germline V gene lookup returns CDR1 KGHDR and CDR2 SFDVKD. J lost 2 bases, V lost 3 bases, and 3 bases had no gene match. The CDR3 loop spans 16 amino acids. The CDR3 DNA sequence: TGTGCCACCAGTGATCCCGGGACTAGCGGGACCTACGAGCAGTACTTC. This encodes CATSDPGTSGTYEQYF.

The V gene is TRBV29-1, the J gene TRBJ2-5, with 10 bases identical to TRBD2. Germline V CDR1 and CDR2: SQVTM, ANQGSEA. This CDR3 comprises 13 residues. Trimming cost V 7 bases and J 3 bases; bases outside gene matches: 5. This CDR3 reads CSGELAGKETQYF. The CDR3 coding sequence is TGCAGCGGCGAACTAGCGGGGAAAGAGACCCAGTACTTC. The full variable domain, with the rest looked up from reference TRBV29-1 and TRBJ2-5, is SAVISQKPSRDICQRGTSLTIQCQVDSQVTMMFWYRQQPGQSLTLIATANQGSEATYESGFVIDKFPISRPNLTFSTLTVSNMSPEDSSIYLCSGELAGKETQYFGPGTRLLVL.

Here the CDR3 reads CASSQDPYEQYF. The CDR3 nucleotides read TGCGCCAGCAGCCAAGACCCATACGAGCAGTACTTC. This sequence joins TRBV4-3 and TRBJ2-7; D unresolved. CDR3 length equals 12 residues. The V and J ends lost 0 bases and 4 bases respectively, with 4 bases between them. In germline, CDR1 is LGHNA, CDR2 YSLEER.

The gene calls are TRBV9 and TRBJ1-5; D gene ambiguous. Germline V gene data show CDR1 as SGDLS and CDR2 as YYNGEE. The CDR3 totals 15 residues. V gave up 0 bases and J gave up 7 bases, with 14 bases separating them. DNA for the CDR3: TGTGCCAGCAGCGTAGGCGGTCAATCAAACCAGCCCCAGCATTTT. It translates to CASSVGGQSNQPQHF.

The chain carries TRBV24-1 and TRBJ2-3; TRBD1 is a possible D gene (6 bases). The CDR3 extends over 15 amino acids. CDR1 KGHDR and CDR2 SFDVKD come from the germline V gene. Trimming removed 4 bases from V and 2 bases from J, with 12 bases in between. This chain's CDR3 is CATSEARGNTDTQYF. CDR3 coding DNA: TGTGCCACCAGTGAGGCCAGGGGAAACACAGATACGCAGTATTTT.

The rearrangement joins TRBV7-9 to TRBJ1-2, with a possible D match to TRBD1 (5 bases). The length of the CDR3 is 15 residues. Germline lookup yields CDR1 SEHNR and CDR2 FQNEAQ (reference sequence). The V end was cut by 3 bases, the J end by 2 bases, with 13 bases between. CDR3 residues: CASSLGRGANYGYTF. The CDR3 bases are TGTGCCAGCAGCTTGGGGAGGGGTGCAAACTATGGCTACACCTTC.

The chain combines TRBV9 with TRBJ2-3; no reliable D call. Germline CDR1 reads SGDLS; CDR2 reads YYNGEE. There are 15 residues in the CDR3. V dropped 2 bases and J dropped 3 bases, with 13 bases sitting between them. The CDR3 spells CASSVSGVGTDTQYF. The CDR3 DNA is TGTGCCAGCAGCGTCTCCGGAGTAGGTACAGATACGCAGTATTTT.

This clone was observed a handful of times. CDR3 sequence reads: CASSLAGTGGSGANVLTF. The CDR3 DNA reads TGTGCCAGCAGCTTAGCTGGGACAGGGGGTTCTGGGGCCAACGTCCTGACTTTC. The chain has TRBV7-8 and TRBJ2-6; TRBD1 aligns across 11 bases. Germline V gene lookup returns CDR1 SGHVS and CDR2 FQNEAQ. V was clipped by 0 bases and J by 1 base; unmatched bases: 2. The CDR3 is 18 amino acids.

This chain links TRBV19 with TRBJ2-2, with 7 nucleotides matching TRBD1. The V segment lost 1 base and the J segment 6 bases; nucleotides outside the gene matches: 2. CDR1 and CDR2 from the germline V gene are LNHDA and SQIVND (reference sequence). CDR3 length equals 14 residues. CDR3 in amino acids: CASSIGQGAGELFF. The CDR3 DNA follows: TGTGCCAGTAGTATAGGACAGGGCGCCGGGGAGCTGTTTTTT.

The chain uses TRBV7-9 and TRBJ2-5; 11 bases align to TRBD2. Germline V gene lookup returns CDR1 SEHNR and CDR2 FQNEAQ (reference sequence). After removal of 5 bases from V and 0 bases from J, the junction contained 8 bases not matched to a gene. The CDR3 sequence is 17 residues long. CDR3 DNA sequence: TGTGCCAGCAGCGTGGGACAGACTAGCGGGAACCAAGAGACCCAGTACTTC. Translating gives CASSVGQTSGNQETQYF.

The genes are TRBV6-5 and TRBJ2-3, with D hard to call. Germline V gives CDR1 MNHEY, CDR2 SVGAGI. This CDR3 spans 14 amino acids. Trimming removed 4 bases at V and 0 bases at J, with 8 bases between. The CDR3 sequence: CASSSHTSTDTQYF. The DNA for the CDR3 is TGTGCCAGCAGTTCCCATACTAGCACAGATACGCAGTATTTT.

The CDR3 coding sequence is TGTGCCACCAGTGATTCCGGGACGGGCGGGGGCGAGCAGTACTTC. Its protein is CATSDSGTGGGEQYF. The rearrangement links TRBV24-1 to TRBJ2-7, with 7 bases fitting TRBD2. J gave up 6 bases and V 2 bases, and 9 bases lay outside the gene matches. The germline V gene has CDR1 KGHDR and CDR2 SFDVKD. The CDR3 covers 15 residues.

This clone was observed a handful of times. The rearrangement links TRBV11-1 to TRBJ2-5, with D perhaps TRBD1 (5 bases). The germline CDR1 and CDR2 sequences are SGHAT and FQDESV (reference sequence). Trimming left V 5 bases short and J 5 bases short, with 15 bases between. This CDR3 is built from 14 residues. In DNA, the CDR3 is TGTGCCAGCAGCGGTCAGGGCGGAGAGGAGACCCAGTACTTC. It translates to CASSGQGGEETQYF.

V gene TRBV3-1 (or the pseudogene TRBV3-2) combines with J gene TRBJ2-3, with a possible D match to TRBD1 (6 bases). CDR1 and CDR2 from the germline V gene are LGHDT and YNNKEL (reference sequence). The CDR3 is 18 residues long. With 0 bases removed from V and 8 bases from J, the gap between germline ends came to 24 bases. This CDR3 reads CASSQDLGRSGARGTQYF. The DNA of the CDR3 is TGTGCCAGCAGCCAAGATCTGGGTCGTTCAGGGGCTAGGGGTACGCAGTATTTT.

The rearrangement joins TRBV5-1 to TRBJ1-4; possible D gene TRBD1, 5 bases. Trimming removed 6 bases from V and 4 bases from J, with 13 bases in between. The CDR3 sequence is 14 residues long. Germline CDR1 is SGHRS and CDR2 is YFSETQ. DNA for the CDR3: TGCGCCAGCAAGGGAGGGACGGGTAATGAAAAACTGTTTTTT. Translation: CASKGGTGNEKLFF.

This chain connects TRBV11-3 to TRBJ2-2; D perhaps matches TRBD2 (6 bases). Germline V gene lookup returns CDR1 SGHNT and CDR2 YENEEA. The V end was cut by 3 bases, the J end by 3 bases, with 23 bases between. This CDR3 comprises 19 residues. CDR3 in amino acids: CASSFQAVGASAHTGELFF. The CDR3 coding sequence is TGTGCCAGCAGCTTCCAAGCTGTTGGGGCTAGCGCGCACACCGGGGAGCTGTTTTTT. Filled out from reference TRBV11-3 and TRBJ2-2, the complete variable domain reads EAGVVQSPRYKIIEKKQPVAFWCNPISGHNTLYWYLQNLGQGPELLIRYENEEAVDDSQLPKDRFSAERLKGVDSTLKIQPAELGDSAVYLCASSFQAVGASAHTGELFFGEGSRLTVL.

V is TRBV6-4 and J is TRBJ2-3; 8 bases are shared with TRBD1. The CDR3 runs 16 residues. Losses at the gene ends were 5 bases for V and 0 bases for J; bases not matched to a gene: 7. Germline CDR1 reads MRHNA; CDR2 reads SNTAGT. The CDR3 loop is CASSLQGAPSTDTQYF. Here the CDR3 DNA reads TGTGCCAGCAGTCTCCAGGGGGCGCCTAGCACAGATACGCAGTATTTT.

The V call is TRBV5-1, the J call TRBJ2-1; 9 bases agree with TRBD1. Germline-derived CDR1 and CDR2 are SGHRS and YFSETQ. The ends lost 4 bases at V and 7 bases at J; junction bases unmatched: 3. The CDR3 covers 13 residues. CDR3 sequence reads: CASSPGQGNEQFF. For the CDR3, the DNA is TGCGCCAGCAGCCCCGGACAGGGGAATGAGCAGTTCTTC.

J is TRBJ2-2 and V is TRBV7-2; 10 bases fit TRBD1. The CDR3 loop spans 14 amino acids. Unmatched junction bases numbered 6, after V lost 8 bases and J lost 6 bases. Germline CDR1 and CDR2: SGHTA and FQGNSA. The CDR3 sequence: CASRTGGSAGELFF. DNA for the CDR3: TGTGCCAGCCGGACAGGGGGATCGGCCGGGGAGCTGTTTTTT. Filled out from reference TRBV7-2 and TRBJ2-2, the complete variable domain reads GAGVSQSPSNKVTEKGKDVELRCDPISGHTALYWYRQSLGQGLEFLIYFQGNSAPDKSGLPSDRFSAERTGGSVSTLTIQRTQQEDSAVYLCASRTGGSAGELFFGEGSRLTVL.

The CDR3 region is CASSIKRSTTNEKLFF. DNA for the CDR3: TGTGCCAGTAGTATAAAGAGGAGTACAACTAATGAAAAACTGTTTTTT. The chain links TRBV19 to TRBJ1-4; no firm D call. Germline V CDR1 and CDR2: LNHDA, SQIVND (reference sequence). The CDR3 length is 16 residues. V was clipped by 2 bases and J by 0 bases, with 10 bases between them.